The 18 T cell receptor beta chains given below trace back to one sample, sequenced in a study of STAT5B mutations in CD4+ large granular lymphocyte leukemia. Clones were read by immunoSEQ multiplex PCR, and TCRdb kept only the in-frame ones, dropping some. The sample comprises approximately 20,000 clones, approximately 84% of which are singletons, and 13% rests with the top ten. What was sequenced was CD4+ T cells from blood buffy coats. All receptors come from a human donor in good health.

The CDR3 reads CASSLARGTNEQFF. CDR3 in DNA: TGTGCCAGCAGCTTAGCGCGGGGAACCAATGAGCAGTTCTTC. The V call is TRBV7-6, the J call TRBJ2-1; possibly TRBD2 for D (6 bases). The V gene lost 0 bases and the J gene lost 6 bases, with 9 bases spanning the gap. CDR3 size: 14 residues. Germline values: CDR1 SGHVS, CDR2 FNYEAQ. The full variable domain, its missing parts supplied by reference TRBV7-6 and TRBJ2-1, is GAGVSQSPRYKVTKRGQDVALRCDPISGHVSLYWYRQALGQGPEFLTYFNYEAQQDKSGLPNDRFSAERPEGSISTLTIQRTEQRDSAMYRCASSLARGTNEQFFGPGTRLTVL.

The chain links TRBV7-9 to TRBJ2-1, with a possible D match to TRBD2 (6 bases). Trimming took 5 bases from V and 8 from J, leaving 16 bases between them. Germline V gene sequence: CDR1 SEHNR, CDR2 FQNEAQ (reference sequence). There are 14 residues in the CDR3. The CDR3 is CASSLGTSQDEQFF. In DNA, the CDR3 is TGTGCCAGCAGCCTAGGGACTTCCCAGGATGAGCAGTTCTTC.

The genes are TRBV5-4 and TRBJ2-5; a weak D match, TRBD1 (6 bases). V lost 0 bases and J lost 1, with 13 bases in between. The germline CDR1 and CDR2 sequences are SGHNT and YYREEE (reference sequence). This CDR3 has 16 amino acids. CDR3 in amino acids: CASSLGGGQIQETQYF. For the CDR3, the DNA is TGTGCCAGCAGCTTGGGCGGTGGACAGATCCAAGAGACCCAGTACTTC.

The V gene is TRBV6-5, the J gene TRBJ1-2; a weak D match, TRBD1 (6 bases). Deletions cut 0 bases from V and 8 bases from J, with 13 bases between. The CDR3 totals 14 residues. Germline V gene sequence: CDR1 MNHEY, CDR2 SVGAGI. The CDR3 nucleotides are TGTGCCAGCAGTTACTCGAGGGGGGTAGGCGGCTACACCTTC. Amino acid sequence: CASSYSRGVGGYTF.

This sequence joins TRBV2 and TRBJ2-7; tentatively, D is TRBD2 (7 bases). Germline V gene data show CDR1 as SNHLY and CDR2 as FYNNEI. Trimming shortened V by 10 bases and J by 2 bases, and 18 bases separated the two germline ends. This CDR3 spans 14 amino acids. This CDR3 reads CATAGAGQAYEQYF. As DNA, the CDR3 is TGTGCCACCGCGGGGGCAGGGCAAGCCTACGAGCAGTACTTC.

This clone was seen only once. V is TRBV7-8 and J is TRBJ1-1; no definite D call. Trimming took off 2 bases at V and 1 base at J, with 5 bases between the two ends. The CDR3 consists of 13 residues. The V gene's germline CDR1 is SGHVS and CDR2 FQNEAQ. This chain's CDR3 is CASSLTQNTEAFF. The CDR3 region has the DNA TGTGCCAGCAGCTTAACACAGAACACTGAAGCTTTCTTT. The full variable domain, completed using reference TRBV7-8 and TRBJ1-1, is GAGVSQSPRYKVAKRGQDVALRCDPISGHVSLFWYQQALGQGPEFLTYFQNEAQLDKSGLPSDRFFAERPEGSVSTLKIQRTQQEDSAVYLCASSLTQNTEAFFGQGTRLTVV.

The chain couples TRBV18 to TRBJ2-5; either TRBD1 or TRBD2 may fit D (5 bases each). This CDR3 is built from 15 residues. Germline CDR1 KGHSH, CDR2 LQKENI. The V end lost 4 bases, the J end lost 0 bases, and 12 bases lay between the germline ends. CDR3 amino acids: CASSRPPGHQETQYF. CDR3 in DNA: TGTGCCAGCTCACGACCACCGGGACACCAAGAGACCCAGTACTTC. The full variable domain, with the rest looked up from reference TRBV18 and TRBJ2-5, is NAGVMQNPRHLVRRRGQEARLRCSPMKGHSHVYWYRQLPEEGLKFMVYLQKENIIDESGMPKERFSAEFPKEGPSILRIQQVVRGDSAAYFCASSRPPGHQETQYFGPGTRLLVL.

The chain uses TRBV11-2 and TRBJ1-1, with D possibly TRBD1 on 6 matching bases. V lost 2 bases and J 8 bases, leaving 12 bases between the germline ends. The CDR3 contains 13 residues. Germline assignment: CDR1 SGHAT and CDR2 FQNNGV. CDR3 in DNA: TGTGCCAGCAGCTTAATGGGGGCGGTGGAAGCTTTCTTT. It specifies CASSLMGAVEAFF.

The V gene is TRBV6-4, the J gene TRBJ1-2; 8 nucleotides line up with TRBD1. The junction had 10 bases not matched to a gene; V was cut back by 0 bases and J by 4 bases. The CDR3 is made up of 17 amino acids. The germline V gene encodes CDR1 MRHNA and CDR2 SNTAGT. The CDR3 bases are TGTGCCAGCAGTGACTCGGGACAGGCCCCACTGGGCTATGGCTACACCTTC. The encoded protein is CASSDSGQAPLGYGYTF.

The J gene is TRBJ2-2, the V gene TRBV4-2; 10 nucleotides match TRBD2. The trim removed 2 bases at V and 4 bases at J, leaving 13 bases unmatched. The CDR3 totals 19 residues. The germline gives CDR1 LGHNA, CDR2 YNFKEQ. The CDR3 coding sequence is TGTGCCAGCAGCCAAACGCTGAGCGGGAGGGCCCGGGGCACCGGGGAGCTGTTTTTT. It is translated as CASSQTLSGRARGTGELFF.

This chain links TRBV30 with TRBJ1-2; the D gene is possibly TRBD1 (5 bases). Trimming removed 2 bases at V and 13 bases at J, with 14 bases between. In germline, CDR1 is GTSNPN, CDR2 SVGIG (reference sequence). This CDR3 is 11 amino acids long. The chain's CDR3 is CAWSRDLGFTF. The CDR3, as DNA: TGTGCCTGGAGTAGGGACCTCGGATTCACCTTC.

This CDR3 is CASSPIQGGTNTEAFF. The CDR3 nucleotides are TGTGCCAGCAGCCCTATACAGGGAGGGACGAACACTGAAGCTTTCTTT. The V call is TRBV25-1, the J call TRBJ1-1; D is possibly TRBD1 (6 bases). This CDR3 spans 16 amino acids. From germline, CDR1 is MGHDK and CDR2 SYGVNS. Trimming took off 6 bases at V and 1 base at J, with 18 bases between the two ends.

This chain uses TRBV18 with TRBJ1-1, with D uncertain. This CDR3 is built from 15 residues. CDR1 KGHSH and CDR2 LQKENI come from the germline V gene. V was clipped by 1 base and J by 5 bases, with 14 bases between them. CDR3 in DNA: TGTGCCAGCTCACCACAGCAGAGCCTAGGGACTGAAGCTTTCTTT. It codes for CASSPQQSLGTEAFF.

The V call is TRBV9, the J call TRBJ2-1; the D gene could be TRBD1 or TRBD2 (5 bases each). V was pared by 0 bases and J by 2 bases, with 15 bases between. Germline loops: CDR1 SGDLS, CDR2 YYNGEE. CDR3 size: 17 residues. The CDR3 loop reads CASSVGGWGSPYNEQFF. Here the CDR3 DNA reads TGTGCCAGCAGCGTAGGGGGGTGGGGCAGCCCCTACAATGAGCAGTTCTTC. Complete variable domain (other parts from reference TRBV9 and TRBJ2-1): DSGVTQTPKHLITATGQRVTLRCSPRSGDLSVYWYQQSLDQGLQFLIQYYNGEERAKGNILERFSAQQFPDLHSELNLSSLELGDSALYFCASSVGGWGSPYNEQFFGPGTRLTVL.

This clone was seen just once. The genes are TRBV29-1 and TRBJ1-6; 7 bases agree with TRBD1. Looked up from germline, CDR1 is SQVTM and CDR2 is ANQGSEA. The CDR3 covers 13 residues. V lost 5 bases, J lost 10 bases, and 8 bases stayed unmatched. The CDR3, as DNA: TGCAGCGTTATGACAGGGCCAAGCTCACCCCTCCACTTT. Translation: CSVMTGPSSPLHF.

The sample holds a few counts of this clone. This chain uses TRBV10-3 with TRBJ1-3; 7 positions match TRBD1. Germline CDR1 ENHRY, CDR2 SYGVKD. The CDR3 is 14 amino acids. J was trimmed by 0 bases and V by 10 bases; bases with no gene match: 6. The CDR3 DNA sequence: TGTGCCACCGGACAGGAGATCTCTGGAAACACCATATATTTT. Its translation is CATGQEISGNTIYF.

This clone was found a few times. This chain connects TRBV6-1 to TRBJ1-1, with D unresolved. The V and J ends lost 10 bases and 1 base respectively, with 10 bases between them. This CDR3 spans 12 amino acids. Looked up from germline, CDR1 is MNHNS and CDR2 is SASEGT. The CDR3 coding sequence is TGTGCCATCCAAAGAGCGAACACTGAAGCTTTCTTT. Translation gives CAIQRANTEAFF.

This clone was detected only once. The chain combines TRBV9 with TRBJ1-3; 9 bases match TRBD1. Germline trimming cut 4 bases from V and 6 bases from J; bases unmatched to any gene: 8. Germline V gives CDR1 SGDLS, CDR2 YYNGEE. The CDR3 contains 15 residues. CDR3 amino acids: CASSTRDRGENTIYF. The CDR3 DNA reads TGTGCCAGCAGCACCCGCGACAGGGGGGAAAACACCATATATTTT.